This TCR beta chain appears in the sequencing data of a study of blood T cell repertoires in COVID-19. Profiling relied on immunoSEQ multiplex PCR, and the TCRdb table lists in-frame clones only, not all of them. The sample consists of around 69,000 clones, 86% of them appearing once. V lost 0 bases and J 0 bases, leaving 15 bases between the germline ends. This CDR3 has 18 residues. The chain links TRBV23-1 to TRBJ1-5; D might be TRBD1 (5 bases). TRBV23-1 carries the ORF label, with uncertain function. Sequencing input: peripheral blood. The sequence was collected from a man aged 45 to 65 with active COVID-19. The CDR3 DNA sequence: TGCGCCAGCAGTCAATCCTACCGGGGGTCCTTTAGCAATCAGCCCCAGCATTTT. Translated: CASSQSYRGSFSNQPQHF.